This T cell receptor beta chain came from a study of shared clonotypes between healthy human individuals. The study, taken as a whole, reports: With four donors compared, about 5.2% of naive CD4 clonotypes were shared. Relative to clonotypes present in all four donors, those not shared had lower generation probabilities.

Naivety among CD8 cells was defined by CD45RO negativity and positive CCR7 selection, thereby excluding terminally differentiated effector memory CD45RA+ cells. Only Caucasian adults living in Nashville, Tennessee made up the donor group. Worth noting for this clone: Antigen: not known. The same CDR3 is also encoded by other DNA sequences in this sample.

Here immunoSEQ multiplex PCR was the method, and the copy in TCRdb shows in-frame clones only, minus some. The repertoire holds 2 million to 2.5 million clones, with roughly 91% as singletons. Specimen: naive CD8+ T cells from PBMCs. The clonotype was recovered from a man between 18 and 35 years old in good health. Some clones in this sample may be carry-over from other donors' samples.

CDR3 nucleotide sequence: TGTGCCAGTAGTATCGGGTCTAGCGGGCTCTACGAGCAGTACTTC. Its protein product is CASSIGSSGLYEQYF. The chain combines TRBV19 with TRBJ2-7; 8 bases map to TRBD2. Germline V gives CDR1 LNHDA, CDR2 SQIVND (reference sequence). The J segment lost 3 bases and the V segment lost 3 bases, leaving 7 bases of the junction unmatched. The CDR3 totals 15 residues.